These T cell receptor beta chains were read from a single sample in a study of cytomegalovirus exposure and HLA in healthy donors. Produced via immunoSEQ multiplex PCR; TCRdb's table is partial and in-frame only. In the table there are approximately 150,000 clones, 65% to 70% of which are singletons. The sample taken for sequencing was PBMCs. Receptors originate from a man younger than 45 in good health and CMV-seropositive. Each CDR3 is given with its conserved first and last residue. Fields, in order: D gene, J gene, clone size, V gene, CDR3 protein, CDR3 DNA. A D gene is named only where the DNA matches it firmly. For some rows the clone size is stated as once, few or many, or as a class when expanded; others skip it.

-	TRBJ2-7	-	TRBV7-2	CASSFGQNSYEQYF	TGTGCCAGCAGCTTCGGACAGAACTCCTACGAGCAGTACTTC
-	TRBJ1-1	-	TRBV5-1	CASSLERTLSGMAEAFF	TGCGCCAGCAGCTTGGAAAGGACCCTCTCCGGGATGGCTGAAGCTTTCTTT
TRBD1	TRBJ2-4	few	TRBV2	CASKKGAITLAKNIQYF	TGTGCCAGCAAGAAGGGGGCCATTACCTTAGCCAAAAACATTCAGTACTTC
TRBD2	TRBJ2-3	-	TRBV4-2	CASSQEASGMYTDTQYF	TGTGCCAGCAGCCAAGAGGCTAGCGGGATGTACACAGATACGCAGTATTTT
TRBD2	TRBJ2-1	-	TRBV19	CASSTTSGLAGDNEQFF	TGTGCCAGTAGTACAACCTCGGGACTAGCGGGGGACAATGAGCAGTTCTTC
-	TRBJ2-7	-	TRBV7-9	CASSLSPSSYEQYF	TGTGCCAGCAGCTTATCCCCGAGCTCCTACGAGCAGTACTTC
TRBD2	TRBJ2-7	few	TRBV5-8	CASSGEGTTTYEQYF	TGTGCCAGCAGCGGGGAGGGGACTACCACCTACGAGCAGTACTTC
-	TRBJ1-3	-	TRBV5-1	CASSFGGHSGNTIYF	TGCGCCAGCAGCTTCGGCGGACACTCTGGAAACACCATATATTTT
-	TRBJ2-5	-	TRBV5-1	CASSFLGPLKSMETQYF	TGCGCCAGCAGCTTCCTGGGCCCCCTTAAAAGTATGGAGACCCAGTACTTC
TRBD2	TRBJ2-1	-	TRBV19	CASSIGGRWEGREQFF	TGTGCCAGTAGTATAGGTGGGAGGTGGGAGGGCCGCGAGCAGTTCTTC
TRBD1	TRBJ1-1	few	TRBV5-1	CASSQGQGAFTEAFF	TGCGCCAGCAGCCAGGGACAGGGGGCTTTCACTGAAGCTTTCTTT
TRBD2	TRBJ2-5	-	TRBV9	CASSVELAGGETQYF	TGTGCCAGCAGCGTAGAACTAGCGGGTGGGGAGACCCAGTACTTC
-	TRBJ2-1	-	TRBV7-9	CASSLAEGRYPQFF	TGTGCCAGCAGCTTAGCAGAGGGTCGGTACCCGCAGTTCTTC
TRBD2	TRBJ2-3	-	TRBV19	CASRAGGPSDTQYF	TGTGCCAGTAGAGCGGGAGGGCCCTCAGATACGCAGTATTTT
-	TRBJ2-5	-	TRBV11-2	CASRPFSVGLQTQYF	TGTGCCAGCAGACCATTTTCGGTGGGCTTACAGACCCAGTACTTC
TRBD1	TRBJ2-3	-	TRBV6-1	CASSRREGGIDTQYF	TGTGCCAGCAGTCGAAGGGAAGGGGGCATAGATACGCAGTATTTT
TRBD2	TRBJ2-3	-	TRBV9	CASSVAVGTSGTGANTQYF	TGTGCCAGCAGCGTAGCTGTTGGGACTAGCGGGACCGGAGCAAATACGCAGTATTTT